The entry below gives a single T cell receptor (beta chain) sequence along with its context. This sample is drawn from a study of technical replicates of blood from several donors. TCRdb's table, derived via immunoSEQ multiplex PCR, lists solely in-frame clones and lacks some. Of around 93,000 clones listed, roughly 94% are singletons. The sequencing input was T cells isolated from PBMCs. This clonotype originated in a human donor in good health.

CDR3 protein: CAWSDFGTRGLLEYF. The CDR3 DNA follows: TGTGCCTGGAGTGACTTTGGGACGCGGGGATTATTGGAGTACTTC. The V gene is TRBV30, the J gene TRBJ2-7; weak D call: TRBD2 (6 bases). V lost 1 base and J 11 bases, leaving 24 bases between the germline ends. Germline loops: CDR1 GTSNPN, CDR2 SVGIG (reference sequence). This CDR3 has 15 residues.